This T cell receptor beta chain was identified in a study of blood T cell repertoires in COVID-19. Study summary: Both acute and convalescent COVID-19 samples were obtained from the United States, Italy and Spain.

Seattle-derived patients entered the study during active infection and were followed longitudinally. This clone has just one count. Clones were read by immunoSEQ multiplex PCR, and TCRdb kept only the in-frame ones, dropping some. The sample records about 46,000 clones, 70% to 90% being singletons. The sequence was collected from a woman at least 80 years old with COVID-19, enrolled during active disease. The sequenced sample was peripheral blood.

This chain's CDR3 is CASSDPSGGLETQYF. DNA for the CDR3: TGTGCCAGCAGCGATCCTTCGGGGGGGCTAGAGACCCAGTACTTC. The V call is TRBV6-2 or TRBV6-3, the J call TRBJ2-5; the match to TRBD2 covers 8 bases. The V gene end was trimmed by 6 bases and the J gene end by 4 bases; junction bases not matched to a gene: 10. Germline CDR1 is MNHEY and CDR2 is SVGEGT. This CDR3 contains 15 residues.